This entry describes one T cell receptor beta chain. This sample is part of a study of T cells in Graves' hyperthyroidism and ophthalmopathy. The CDR3 regions of TCR beta were amplified from RNA transcripts. HTBI primers drove first-round RT-PCR of the TCR CDR3. MiXCR, applied by TCRdb to the multiplex PCR reads, yields one record per CDR3 protein. The sample shows around 700,000 distinct CDR3 sequences, roughly a sixth of them seen only once. The V end was cut by 6 bases, the J end by 5 bases, with 17 bases between. The CDR3 spans 14 residues. This chain joins TRBV12-3 or TRBV12-4 and TRBJ2-7; D is possibly TRBD1 or TRBD2 (5 bases each). This TCR was sampled from a woman between 45 and 65 years old with Graves' hyperthyroidism that later progressed to Graves' ophthalmopathy. The sequencing input was blood. CDR3 nucleotides: TGTGCCAGCAGCCAAGGGACCGCTCCTAACGAGCAGTACTTC. Its protein product is CASSQGTAPNEQYF.